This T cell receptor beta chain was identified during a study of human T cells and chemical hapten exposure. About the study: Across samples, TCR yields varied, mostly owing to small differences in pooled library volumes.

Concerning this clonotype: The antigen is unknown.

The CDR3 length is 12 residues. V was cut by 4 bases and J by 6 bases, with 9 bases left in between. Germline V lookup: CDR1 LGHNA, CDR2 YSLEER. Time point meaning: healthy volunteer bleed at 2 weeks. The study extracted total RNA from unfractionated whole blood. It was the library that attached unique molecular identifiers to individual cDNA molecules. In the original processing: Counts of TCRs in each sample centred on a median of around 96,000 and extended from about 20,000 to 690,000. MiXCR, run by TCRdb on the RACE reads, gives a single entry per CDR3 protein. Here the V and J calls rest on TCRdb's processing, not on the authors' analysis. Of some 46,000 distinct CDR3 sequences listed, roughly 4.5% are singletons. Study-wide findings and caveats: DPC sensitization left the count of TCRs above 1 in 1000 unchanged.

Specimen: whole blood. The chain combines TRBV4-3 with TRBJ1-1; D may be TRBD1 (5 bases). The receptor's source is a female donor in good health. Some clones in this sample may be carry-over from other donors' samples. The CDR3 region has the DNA TGCGCCAGCAGCCGGGGCCGATCTGAAGCTTTCTTT. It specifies CASSRGRSEAFF.